This T cell receptor beta chain was sequenced in a study of T cell responses to AZD1222 COVID-19 vaccine. TCRdb's table, derived via immunoSEQ multiplex PCR, lists solely in-frame clones and lacks some. The sample lists 53,000 or so clones; about 88% were seen once. Concerning this clone: Its antigen remains unidentified.

Losses at the gene ends were 4 bases for V and 4 bases for J; bases not matched to a gene: 7. The CDR3 totals 16 residues. Germline values: CDR1 LGHDT, CDR2 YNNKEL (reference sequence). Findings of the study overall: Within unmutated variant regions lay the reported targets of nearly half of spike-specific TCRs. There were repertoire samples only from the period after the peak T cell response. Seropositive AZD1222 recipients at baseline numbered only 6 or 7.

The genes are TRBV3-1 (or the pseudogene TRBV3-2) and TRBJ2-7; 13 nucleotides align to TRBD2. The sample was peripheral blood, taken on day 0 of AZD1222 vaccination. The receptor comes from an adult in good health. The CDR3 sequence is CASSPGTSGDPYEQYF. CDR3 in DNA: TGTGCCAGCAGCCCCGGGACTAGCGGGGATCCTTACGAGCAGTACTTC.